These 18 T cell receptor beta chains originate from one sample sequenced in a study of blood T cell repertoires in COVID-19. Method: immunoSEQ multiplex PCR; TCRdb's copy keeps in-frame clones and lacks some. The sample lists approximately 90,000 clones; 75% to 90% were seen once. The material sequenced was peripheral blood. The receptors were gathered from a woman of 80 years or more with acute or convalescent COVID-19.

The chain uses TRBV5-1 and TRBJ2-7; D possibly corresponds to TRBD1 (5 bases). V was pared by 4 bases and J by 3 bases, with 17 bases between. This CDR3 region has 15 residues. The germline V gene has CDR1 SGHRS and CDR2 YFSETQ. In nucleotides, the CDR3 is TGCGCCAGCAGCCTGAACCCCATGGGGCGCTACGAGCAGTACTTC. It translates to CASSLNPMGRYEQYF.

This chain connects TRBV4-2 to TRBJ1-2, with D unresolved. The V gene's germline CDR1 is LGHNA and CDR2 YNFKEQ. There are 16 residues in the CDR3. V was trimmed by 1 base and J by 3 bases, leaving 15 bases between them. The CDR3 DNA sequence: TGTGCCAGCAGCCAAGTTGGGCAGCTGAACCACTATGGCTACACCTTC. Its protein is CASSQVGQLNHYGYTF.

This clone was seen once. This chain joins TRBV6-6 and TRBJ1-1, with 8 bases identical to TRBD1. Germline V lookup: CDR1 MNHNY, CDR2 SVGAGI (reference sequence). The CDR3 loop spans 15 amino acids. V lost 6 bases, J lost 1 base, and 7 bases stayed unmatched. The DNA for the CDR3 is TGTGCCAGCAGACCGATCGGACAGGGGAACACTGAAGCTTTCTTT. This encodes CASRPIGQGNTEAFF.

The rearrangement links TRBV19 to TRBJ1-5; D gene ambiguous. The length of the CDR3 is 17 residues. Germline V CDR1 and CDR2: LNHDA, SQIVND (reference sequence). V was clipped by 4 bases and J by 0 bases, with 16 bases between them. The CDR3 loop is CASSKSARTYSNQPQHF. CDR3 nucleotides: TGTGCCAGTAGTAAAAGCGCCAGGACTTATAGCAATCAGCCCCAGCATTTT.

CDR3 nucleotide sequence: TGCGCCAGCCACAACCCCGGGACAGGGTATGGCTACACCTTC. Its protein product is CASHNPGTGYGYTF. This rearrangement joins TRBV5-1 to TRBJ1-2, with 9 nucleotides matching TRBD1. V lost 7 bases to trimming and J lost 5 bases; unmatched junction nucleotides: 9. CDR3 length: 14 residues. The germline gives CDR1 SGHRS, CDR2 YFSETQ.

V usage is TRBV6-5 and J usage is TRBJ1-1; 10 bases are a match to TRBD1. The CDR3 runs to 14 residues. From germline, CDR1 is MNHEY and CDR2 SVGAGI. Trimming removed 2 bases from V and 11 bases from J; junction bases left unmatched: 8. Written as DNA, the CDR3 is TGTGCCAGCAGTTACCGGACAGGGGGTTTAGACGCTTTCTTT. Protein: CASSYRTGGLDAFF.

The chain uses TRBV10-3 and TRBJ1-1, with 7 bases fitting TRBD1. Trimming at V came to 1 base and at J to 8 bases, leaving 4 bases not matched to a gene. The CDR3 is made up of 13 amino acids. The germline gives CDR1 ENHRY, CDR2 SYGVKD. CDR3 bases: TGTGCCATCAGTGAGTACAGGGGCCGAGAAGCTTTCTTT. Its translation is CAISEYRGREAFF.

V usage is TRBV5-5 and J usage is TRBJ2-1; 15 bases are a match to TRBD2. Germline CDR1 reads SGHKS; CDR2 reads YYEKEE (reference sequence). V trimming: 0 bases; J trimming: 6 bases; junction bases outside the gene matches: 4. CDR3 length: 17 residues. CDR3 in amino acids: CASSLAGTSGRFNEQFF. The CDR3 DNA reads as TGTGCCAGCAGCTTGGCCGGGACTAGCGGGAGGTTCAATGAGCAGTTCTTC. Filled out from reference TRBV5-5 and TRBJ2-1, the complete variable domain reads DAGVTQSPTHLIKTRGQQVTLRCSPISGHKSVSWYQQVLGQGPQFIFQYYEKEERGRGNFPDRFSARQFPNYSSELNVNALLLGDSALYLCASSLAGTSGRFNEQFFGPGTRLTVL.

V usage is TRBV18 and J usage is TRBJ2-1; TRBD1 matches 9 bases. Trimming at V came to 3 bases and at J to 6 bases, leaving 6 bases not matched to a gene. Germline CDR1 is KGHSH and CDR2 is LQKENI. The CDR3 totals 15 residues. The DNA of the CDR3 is TGTGCCAGCTCACCGCCGGGACAGGGTATCAATGAGCAGTTCTTC. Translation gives CASSPPGQGINEQFF.

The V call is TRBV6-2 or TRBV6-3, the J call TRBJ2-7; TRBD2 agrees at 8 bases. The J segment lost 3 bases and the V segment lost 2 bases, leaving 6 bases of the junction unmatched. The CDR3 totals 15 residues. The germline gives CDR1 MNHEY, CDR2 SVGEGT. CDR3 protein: CASSYSGTSFYEQYF. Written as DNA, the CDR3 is TGTGCCAGCAGTTACAGCGGGACTAGTTTCTACGAGCAGTACTTC.

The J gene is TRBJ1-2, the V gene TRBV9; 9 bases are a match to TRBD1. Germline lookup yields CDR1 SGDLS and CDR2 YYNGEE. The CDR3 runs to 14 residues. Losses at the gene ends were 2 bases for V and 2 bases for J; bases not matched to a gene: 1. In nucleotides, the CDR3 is TGTGCCAGCAGCGTGGGACAGGGAAACTATGGCTACACCTTC. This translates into CASSVGQGNYGYTF.

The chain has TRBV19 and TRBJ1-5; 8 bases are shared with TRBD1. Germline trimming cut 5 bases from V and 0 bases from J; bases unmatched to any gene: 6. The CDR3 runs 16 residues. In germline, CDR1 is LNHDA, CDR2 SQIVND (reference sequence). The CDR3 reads CASSPTGQVSNQPQHF. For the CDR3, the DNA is TGTGCCAGTAGTCCAACGGGACAGGTTAGCAATCAGCCCCAGCATTTT.

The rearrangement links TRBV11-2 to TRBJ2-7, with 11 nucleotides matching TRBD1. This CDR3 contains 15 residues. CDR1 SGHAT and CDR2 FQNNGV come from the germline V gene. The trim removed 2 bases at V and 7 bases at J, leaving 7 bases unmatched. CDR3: CASSLLGQGAGEQYF. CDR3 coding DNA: TGTGCCAGCAGCTTATTAGGACAGGGGGCGGGAGAGCAGTACTTC.

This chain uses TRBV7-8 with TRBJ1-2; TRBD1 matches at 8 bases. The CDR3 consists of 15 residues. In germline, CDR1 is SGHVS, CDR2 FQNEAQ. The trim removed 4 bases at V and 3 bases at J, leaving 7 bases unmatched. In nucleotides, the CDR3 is TGTGCCAGCAGCTCTACCTCGACAGGGGACTATGGCTACACCTTC. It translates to CASSSTSTGDYGYTF.

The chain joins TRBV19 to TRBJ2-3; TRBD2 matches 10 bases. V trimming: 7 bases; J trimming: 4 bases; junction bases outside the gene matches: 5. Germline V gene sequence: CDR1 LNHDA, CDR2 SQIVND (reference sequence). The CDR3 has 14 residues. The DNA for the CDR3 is TGTGCCAGTAAGCGGGAGGGCCTTGCAGATACGCAGTATTTT. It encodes CASKREGLADTQYF.

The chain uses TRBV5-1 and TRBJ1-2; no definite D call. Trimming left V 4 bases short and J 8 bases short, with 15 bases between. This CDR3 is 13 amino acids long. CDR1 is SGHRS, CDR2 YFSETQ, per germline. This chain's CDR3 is CASSTRTAWGYTF. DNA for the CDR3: TGCGCCAGCAGCACGAGGACTGCGTGGGGCTACACCTTC.

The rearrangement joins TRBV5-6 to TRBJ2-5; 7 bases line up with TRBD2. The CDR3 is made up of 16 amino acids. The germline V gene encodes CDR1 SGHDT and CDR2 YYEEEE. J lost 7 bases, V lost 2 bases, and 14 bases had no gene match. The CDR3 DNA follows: TGTGCCAGCAGCTTCCGCGGGAGCGGACCGTTGGGGACCCAGTACTTC. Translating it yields CASSFRGSGPLGTQYF.

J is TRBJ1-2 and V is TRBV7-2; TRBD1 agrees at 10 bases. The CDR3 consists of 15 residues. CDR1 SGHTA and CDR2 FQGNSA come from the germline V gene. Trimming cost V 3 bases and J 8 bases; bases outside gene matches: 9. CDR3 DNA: TGTGCCAGCAGCTTCCGACAGGGGGCTTTTAGGGGCTACACCTTC. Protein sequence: CASSFRQGAFRGYTF.